A single TCR beta chain is shown here with its context. This sample was included in a study of cytomegalovirus exposure and HLA in healthy donors. Method: immunoSEQ multiplex PCR; TCRdb's copy keeps in-frame clones and lacks some. The sample contains about 150,000 clones, more than 85% of which appear only once. The sequencing sample was made of PBMCs. This clonotype was obtained from a young man in good health and CMV-seronegative.

CDR3 sequence (DNA): TGCACCAGCAGCCAGACAGGGTCGAGATACACCATATATTTT. It codes for CTSSQTGSRYTIYF. This chain links TRBV1 with TRBJ1-3; the tabulated D call, TRBD1, remains unverified against the DNA. TRBV1 is a known pseudogene. CDR3 length: 14 amino acids.